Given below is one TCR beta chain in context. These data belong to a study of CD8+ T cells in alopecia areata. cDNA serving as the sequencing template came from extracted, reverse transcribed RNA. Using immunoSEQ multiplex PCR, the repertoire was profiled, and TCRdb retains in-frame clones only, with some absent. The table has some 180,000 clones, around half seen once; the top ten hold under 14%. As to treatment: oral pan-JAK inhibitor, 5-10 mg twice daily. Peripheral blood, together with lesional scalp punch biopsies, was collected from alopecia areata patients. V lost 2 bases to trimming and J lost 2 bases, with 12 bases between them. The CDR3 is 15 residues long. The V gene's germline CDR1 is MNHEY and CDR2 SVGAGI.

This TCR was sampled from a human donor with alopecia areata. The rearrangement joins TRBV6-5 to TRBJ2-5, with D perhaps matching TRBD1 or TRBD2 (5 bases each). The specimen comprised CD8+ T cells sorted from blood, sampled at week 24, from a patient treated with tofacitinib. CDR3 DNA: TGTGCCAGCAGTTACGGGGAGAGGGGACAAGAGACCCAGTACTTC. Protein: CASSYGERGQETQYF.